The clone carrying this T cell receptor beta chain has a handful of counts. Its cognate antigen is unknown. The sample comes from a study of CD8 T cells in ankylosing spondylitis. A quantitative 5'-RACE method, one with molecular barcodes, was used to make TCR beta libraries. TCRdb re-derived calls from the 5' RACE reads in MiXCR, one entry per CDR3 protein. The sample gives 80,000 to 90,000 distinct CDR3 sequences, under 30% of which show up once; roughly 59% is in the top ten. Findings of the study overall: Matched ankylosing spondylitis synovial fluid reportedly contained a significantly enriched population of disease-linked clones. Seemingly distinctive of ankylosing spondylitis blood was a TCR beta motif formed by eight highly homologous variants.

The CDR3 length is 14 residues. Germline V lookup: CDR1 SEHNR, CDR2 FQNEAQ (reference sequence). J lost 10 bases, V lost 3 bases, and 8 bases had no gene match. The specimen was blood, either unsorted or a sorted T cell fraction (not recorded which). The chain links TRBV7-9 to TRBJ2-1; 8 bases agree with TRBD2. This sequence originates from a male donor with ankylosing spondylitis or in good health (not recorded which). The CDR3: CASSLPGLEVEQFF. CDR3 DNA sequence: TGTGCCAGCAGCTTGCCGGGACTAGAGGTAGAGCAGTTCTTC.